This TCR beta chain originates from a study of early T cells in non-severe SARS-CoV-2 infection. Study information: Chains stayed unpaired after sequencing of bulk RNA from unsorted whole blood.

This CDR3 region has 12 residues. V was pared by 3 bases and J by 4 bases, with 4 bases between. Individual cDNA molecules carried attached unique molecular identifiers. TCRdb processed the 5' RACE reads anew with MiXCR; each CDR3 protein has one entry. The table includes tens of thousands of distinct CDR3 sequences, roughly 4.4% detected once. This clonotype has ten or more counts. The chain employs TRBV12-3 or TRBV12-4 and TRBJ1-3; no definite D call. The TCR sequence derives from an adult who was a healthcare worker with PCR-confirmed SARS-CoV-2 infection or an uninfected control (not recorded which). Sequences were obtained from whole blood. The CDR3 bases are TGTGCCAGCAGTTTGGGGGGAAACACCATATATTTT. Its protein is CASSLGGNTIYF.